A single sample is the source of the 4 T cell receptor beta chains below, sequenced in a study of T cells in Graves' hyperthyroidism and ophthalmopathy. Amplified TCR beta CDR3 regions derived from RNA transcripts. In the first-round RT-PCR of the TCR CDR3, the HTBI primer set was used. TCRdb reanalysed the multiplex PCR reads using MiXCR and keeps one entry per CDR3 protein. The top ten hold roughly 20% of the sample, which has roughly 500,000 distinct CDR3 sequences, more than 45% seen once. Input material: peripheral blood or thyroid tissue (not recorded which). Receptors were obtained from an adult woman with Graves' disease, either hyperthyroidism or ophthalmopathy (not recorded which).

The chain has TRBV20-1 and TRBJ1-2; 7 nucleotides line up with TRBD1. This CDR3 contains 19 residues. Germline CDR1 and CDR2: DFQATT and SNEGSKA (reference sequence). V lost 1 base to trimming and J lost 3 bases; unmatched junction nucleotides: 20. The CDR3 DNA reads as TGCAGTGCTAGAGGTCCCCATGGACAGGCGGTGGGCAAATACTATGGCTACACCTTC. It translates to CSARGPHGQAVGKYYGYTF.

This clonotype was seen at least ten times. The junction shows a germline mismatch at one end, possibly a read error. This chain uses TRBV5-1 with TRBJ1-5; 8 positions match TRBD1. This CDR3 comprises 14 residues. Germline CDR1 and CDR2: SGHRS and YFSETQ. CDR3 bases: TGTGCCAGCAGCTTAGGGGACAGGAATCAGCCCCAGCATTTT. It yields the protein CASSLGDRNQPQHF. Combining the CDR3 with reference TRBV5-1 and TRBJ1-5 gives the whole variable domain KAGVTQTPRYLIKTRGQQVTLSCSPISGHRSVSWYQQTPGQGLQFLFEYFSETQRNKGNFPGRFSGRQFSNSRSEMNVSTLELGDSALYLCASSLGDRNQPQHFGDGTRLSIL.

This clonotype appeared a few times. The chain is built from TRBV7-9 and TRBJ2-7; D ambiguous. Trimming pared 0 bases from V and 2 bases from J, leaving 8 bases between. CDR1 and CDR2 from the germline V gene are SEHNR and FQNEAQ (reference sequence). The CDR3 covers 14 residues. The CDR3 is CASSLAYETYEQYF. The CDR3 DNA reads as TGTGCCAGCAGCTTAGCGTACGAAACCTACGAGCAGTACTTC.

A note on this clonotype: One end of the junction fails to match germline, which may point to a read error. The chain joins TRBV11-2 to TRBJ2-5; the D is unclear. CDR1 and CDR2 from the germline V gene are SGHAT and FQNNGV. The CDR3 runs to 12 residues. The CDR3 protein is CASSFSQGTQYF. CDR3 sequence (DNA): TGTGCCAGCAGCTTCAGTCAAGGGACCCAGTACTTC.